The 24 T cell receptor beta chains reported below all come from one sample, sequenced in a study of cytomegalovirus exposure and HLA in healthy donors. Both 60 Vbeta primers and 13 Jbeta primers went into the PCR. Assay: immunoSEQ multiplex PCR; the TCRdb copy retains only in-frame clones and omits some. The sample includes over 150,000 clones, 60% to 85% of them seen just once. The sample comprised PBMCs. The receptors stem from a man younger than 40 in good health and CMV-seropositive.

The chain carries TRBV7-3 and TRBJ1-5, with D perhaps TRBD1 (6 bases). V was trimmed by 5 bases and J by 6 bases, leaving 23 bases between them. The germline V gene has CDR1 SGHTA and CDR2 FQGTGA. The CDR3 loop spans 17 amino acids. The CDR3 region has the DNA TGTGCCAGCAGCACAAGACAGGTAGGTCGGTTGAGTCAGCCCCAGCATTTT. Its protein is CASSTRQVGRLSQPQHF.

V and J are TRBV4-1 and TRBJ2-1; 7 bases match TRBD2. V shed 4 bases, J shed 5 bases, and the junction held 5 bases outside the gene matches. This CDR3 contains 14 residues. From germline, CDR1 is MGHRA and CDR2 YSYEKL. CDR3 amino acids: CASSLRLANNEQFF. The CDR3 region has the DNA TGCGCCAGCAGCCTCCGACTAGCCAACAATGAGCAGTTCTTC.

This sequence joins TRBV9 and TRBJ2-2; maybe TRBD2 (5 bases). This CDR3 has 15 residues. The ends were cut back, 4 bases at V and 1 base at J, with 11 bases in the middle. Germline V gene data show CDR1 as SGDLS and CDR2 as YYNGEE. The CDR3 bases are TGTGCCAGCAGCCTCCAGGACTGGAACACCGGGGAGCTGTTTTTT. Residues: CASSLQDWNTGELFF.

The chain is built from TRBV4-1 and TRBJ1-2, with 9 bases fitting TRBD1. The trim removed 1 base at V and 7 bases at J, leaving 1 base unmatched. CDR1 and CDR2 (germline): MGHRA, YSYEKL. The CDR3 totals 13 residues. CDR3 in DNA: TGCGCCAGCAGCCAAGGGACAGGGGCTGGCTACACCTTC. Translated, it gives CASSQGTGAGYTF.

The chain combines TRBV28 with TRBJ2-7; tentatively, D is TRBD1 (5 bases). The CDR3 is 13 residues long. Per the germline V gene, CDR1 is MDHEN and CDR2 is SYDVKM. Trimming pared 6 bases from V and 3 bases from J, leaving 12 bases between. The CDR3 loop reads CASSRQNIYEQYF. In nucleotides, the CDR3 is TGTGCCAGCAGCCGACAGAATATCTACGAGCAGTACTTC.

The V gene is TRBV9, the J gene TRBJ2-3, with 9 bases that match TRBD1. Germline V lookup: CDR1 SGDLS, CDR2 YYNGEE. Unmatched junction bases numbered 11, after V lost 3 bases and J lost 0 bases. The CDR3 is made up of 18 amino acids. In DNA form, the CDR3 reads TGTGCCAGCAGCGCCCGACAGGGGGTATTAGGTAGCACAGATACGCAGTATTTT. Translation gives CASSARQGVLGSTDTQYF.

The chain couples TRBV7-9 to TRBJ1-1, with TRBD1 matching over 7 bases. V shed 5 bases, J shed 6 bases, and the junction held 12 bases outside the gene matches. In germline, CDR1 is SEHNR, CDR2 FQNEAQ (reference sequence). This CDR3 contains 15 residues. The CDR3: CASSVRGQVSAEAFF. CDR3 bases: TGTGCCAGCAGCGTGAGGGGGCAGGTGAGCGCTGAAGCTTTCTTT.

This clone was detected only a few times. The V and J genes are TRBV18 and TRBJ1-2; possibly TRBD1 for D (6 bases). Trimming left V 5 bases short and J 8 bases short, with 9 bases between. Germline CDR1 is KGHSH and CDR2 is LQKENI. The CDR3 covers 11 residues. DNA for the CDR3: TGTGCCAGCTCATCGACAGGAGGCTACACCTTC. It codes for CASSSTGGYTF. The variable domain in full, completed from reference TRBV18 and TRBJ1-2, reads NAGVMQNPRHLVRRRGQEARLRCSPMKGHSHVYWYRQLPEEGLKFMVYLQKENIIDESGMPKERFSAEFPKEGPSILRIQQVVRGDSAAYFCASSSTGGYTFGSGTRLTVV.

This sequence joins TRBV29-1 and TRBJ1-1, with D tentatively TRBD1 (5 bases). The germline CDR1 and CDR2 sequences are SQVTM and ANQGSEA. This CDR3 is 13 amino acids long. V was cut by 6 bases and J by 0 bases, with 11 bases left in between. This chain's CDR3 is CSVQGLMNTEAFF. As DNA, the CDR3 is TGCAGCGTGCAGGGACTGATGAACACTGAAGCTTTCTTT.

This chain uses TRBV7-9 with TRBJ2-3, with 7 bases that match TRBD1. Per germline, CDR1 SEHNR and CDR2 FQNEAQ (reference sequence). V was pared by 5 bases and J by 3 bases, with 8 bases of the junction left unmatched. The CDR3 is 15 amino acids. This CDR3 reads CASSRRTGQTDTQYF. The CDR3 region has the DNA TGTGCCAGCAGCCGCCGGACAGGCCAAACAGATACGCAGTATTTT.

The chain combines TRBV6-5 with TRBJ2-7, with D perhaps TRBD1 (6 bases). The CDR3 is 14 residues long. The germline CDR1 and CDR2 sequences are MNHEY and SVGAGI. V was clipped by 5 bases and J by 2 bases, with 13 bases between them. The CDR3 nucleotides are TGTGCCAGCAGTCTACAGGGTGGAGCCTACGAGCAGTACTTC. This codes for CASSLQGGAYEQYF.

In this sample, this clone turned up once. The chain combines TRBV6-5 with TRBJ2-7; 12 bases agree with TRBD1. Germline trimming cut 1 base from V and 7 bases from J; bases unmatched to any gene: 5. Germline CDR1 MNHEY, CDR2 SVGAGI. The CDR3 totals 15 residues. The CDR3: CASSYWGTGGSEQYF. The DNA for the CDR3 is TGTGCCAGCAGTTACTGGGGGACAGGGGGCAGTGAGCAGTACTTC.

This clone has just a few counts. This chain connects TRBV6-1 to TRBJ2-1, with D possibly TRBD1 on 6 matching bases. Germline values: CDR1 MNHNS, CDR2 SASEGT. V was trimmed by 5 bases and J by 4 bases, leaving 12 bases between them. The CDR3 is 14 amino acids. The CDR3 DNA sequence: TGTGCCAGCAGTATGACAGGAATATACAATGAGCAGTTCTTC. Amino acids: CASSMTGIYNEQFF.

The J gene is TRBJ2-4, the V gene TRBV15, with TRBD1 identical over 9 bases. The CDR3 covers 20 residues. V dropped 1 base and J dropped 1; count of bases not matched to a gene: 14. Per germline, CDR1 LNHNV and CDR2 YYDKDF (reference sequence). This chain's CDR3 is CATSRGLRDRVKSAKNIQYF. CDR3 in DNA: TGTGCCACCAGCAGAGGACTCCGGGACAGGGTAAAATCGGCCAAAAACATTCAGTACTTC. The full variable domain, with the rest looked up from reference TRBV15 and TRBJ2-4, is DAMVIQNPRYQVTQFGKPVTLSCSQTLNHNVMYWYQQKSSQAPKLLFHYYDKDFNNEADTPDNFQSRRPNTSFCFLDIRSPGLGDTAMYLCATSRGLRDRVKSAKNIQYFGAGTRLSVL.

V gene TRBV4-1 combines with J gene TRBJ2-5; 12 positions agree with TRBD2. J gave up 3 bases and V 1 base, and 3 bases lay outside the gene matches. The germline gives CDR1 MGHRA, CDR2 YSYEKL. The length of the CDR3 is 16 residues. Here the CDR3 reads CASSQASGGAKETQYF. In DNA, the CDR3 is TGCGCCAGCAGCCAAGCTAGCGGGGGGGCTAAAGAGACCCAGTACTTC.

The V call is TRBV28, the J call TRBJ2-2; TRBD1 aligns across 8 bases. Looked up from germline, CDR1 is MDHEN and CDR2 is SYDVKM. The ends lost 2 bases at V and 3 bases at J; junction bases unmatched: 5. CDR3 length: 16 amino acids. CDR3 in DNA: TGTGCCAGCAGTTTAATCAGGGGGCTATACACCGGGGAGCTGTTTTTT. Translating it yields CASSLIRGLYTGELFF.

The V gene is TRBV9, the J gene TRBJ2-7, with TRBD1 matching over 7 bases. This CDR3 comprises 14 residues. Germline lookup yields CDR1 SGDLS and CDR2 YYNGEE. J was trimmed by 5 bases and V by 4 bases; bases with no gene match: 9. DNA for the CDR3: TGTGCCAGCAGCCCAACGACAGGGACCAACGAGCAGTACTTC. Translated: CASSPTTGTNEQYF.

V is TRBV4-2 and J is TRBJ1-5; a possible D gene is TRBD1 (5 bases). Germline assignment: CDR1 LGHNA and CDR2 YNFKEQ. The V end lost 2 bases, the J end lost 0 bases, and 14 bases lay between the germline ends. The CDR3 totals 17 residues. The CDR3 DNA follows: TGTGCCAGCAGCCAAATGACAGATAACTATAGCAATCAGCCCCAGCATTTT. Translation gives CASSQMTDNYSNQPQHF.

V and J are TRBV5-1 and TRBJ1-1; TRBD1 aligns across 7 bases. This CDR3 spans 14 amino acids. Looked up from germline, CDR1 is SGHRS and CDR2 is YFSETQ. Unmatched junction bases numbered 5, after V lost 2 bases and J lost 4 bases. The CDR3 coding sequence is TGCGCCAGCAGCTTCGACAGGGCTCCCACTGAAGCTTTCTTT. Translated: CASSFDRAPTEAFF.

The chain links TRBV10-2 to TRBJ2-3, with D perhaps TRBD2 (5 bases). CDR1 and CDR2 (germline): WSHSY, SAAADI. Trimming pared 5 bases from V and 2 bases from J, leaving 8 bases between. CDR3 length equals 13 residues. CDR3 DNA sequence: TGCGCCAGCAGTCGGGGAACCACAGATACGCAGTATTTT. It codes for CASSRGTTDTQYF.

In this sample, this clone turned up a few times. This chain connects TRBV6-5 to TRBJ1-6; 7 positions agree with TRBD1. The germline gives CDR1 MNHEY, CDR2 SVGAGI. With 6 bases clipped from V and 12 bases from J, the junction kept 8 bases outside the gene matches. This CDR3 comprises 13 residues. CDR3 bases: TGTGCCAGCAGGGATCAACAGGGGTTACCCCTCCACTTT. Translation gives CASRDQQGLPLHF.

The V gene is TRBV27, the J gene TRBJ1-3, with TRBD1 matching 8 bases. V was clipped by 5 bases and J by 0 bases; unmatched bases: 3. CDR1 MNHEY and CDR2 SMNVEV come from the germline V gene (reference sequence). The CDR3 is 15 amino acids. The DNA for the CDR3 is TGTGCCAGCAGTACCGGACAGGGCTCTGGAAACACCATATATTTT. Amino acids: CASSTGQGSGNTIYF.

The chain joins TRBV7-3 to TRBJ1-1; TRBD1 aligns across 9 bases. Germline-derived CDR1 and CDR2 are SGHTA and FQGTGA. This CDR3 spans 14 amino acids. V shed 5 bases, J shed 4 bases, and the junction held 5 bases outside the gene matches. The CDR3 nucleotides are TGTGCCAGCAGCGTTACAGGGGGCGGCACTGAAGCTTTCTTT. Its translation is CASSVTGGGTEAFF. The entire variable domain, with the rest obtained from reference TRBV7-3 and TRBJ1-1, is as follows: GAGVSQTPSNKVTEKGKYVELRCDPISGHTALYWYRQSLGQGPEFLIYFQGTGAADDSGLPNDRFFAVRPEGSVSTLKIQRTERGDSAVYLCASSVTGGGTEAFFGQGTRLTVV.

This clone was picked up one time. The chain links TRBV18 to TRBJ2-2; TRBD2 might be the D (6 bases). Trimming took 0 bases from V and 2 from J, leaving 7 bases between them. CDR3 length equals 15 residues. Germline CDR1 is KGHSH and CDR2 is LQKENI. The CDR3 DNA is TGTGCCAGCTCACCACCGGGACTTAACACCGGGGAGCTGTTTTTT. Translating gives CASSPPGLNTGELFF. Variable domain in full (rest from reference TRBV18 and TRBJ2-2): NAGVMQNPRHLVRRRGQEARLRCSPMKGHSHVYWYRQLPEEGLKFMVYLQKENIIDESGMPKERFSAEFPKEGPSILRIQQVVRGDSAAYFCASSPPGLNTGELFFGEGSRLTVL.